This TCR beta chain appears in the sequencing data of a study of CD8 T cells in ankylosing spondylitis. Points from the study as a whole: A motif in TCR beta, a set of several highly homologous variants, appeared characteristic of ankylosing spondylitis blood.

TCRdb independently ran MiXCR on the 5' RACE reads; one entry per CDR3 protein. Of roughly 400,000 distinct CDR3 sequences listed, under 25% are singletons. Comments on this clonotype: The target antigen is unknown.

The germline CDR1 and CDR2 sequences are SGHRS and YFSETQ. The CDR3 is made up of 13 amino acids. V gave up 4 bases and J gave up 8 bases; unmatched junction bases: 8. The V and J genes are TRBV5-1 and TRBJ1-2; 7 bases agree with TRBD1. The receptor was derived from a male donor with ankylosing spondylitis. Specimen: blood, either unsorted or a sorted T cell fraction (not recorded which). The CDR3 DNA sequence: TGCGCCAGCAGCACCCGACAGGGCAGGGGCTACACCTTC. Amino acid sequence: CASSTRQGRGYTF.